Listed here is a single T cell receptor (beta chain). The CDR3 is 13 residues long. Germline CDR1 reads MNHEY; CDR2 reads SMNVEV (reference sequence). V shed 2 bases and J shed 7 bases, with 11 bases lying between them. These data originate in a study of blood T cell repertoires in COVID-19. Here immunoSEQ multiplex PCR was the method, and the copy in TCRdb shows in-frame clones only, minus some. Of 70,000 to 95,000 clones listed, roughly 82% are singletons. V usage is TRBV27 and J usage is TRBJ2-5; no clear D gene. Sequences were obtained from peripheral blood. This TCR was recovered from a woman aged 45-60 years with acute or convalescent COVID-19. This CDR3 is CASSLQVFGTQYF. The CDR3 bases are TGTGCCAGCAGTTTACAAGTCTTCGGGACCCAGTACTTC.